One sample yielded the 10 T cell receptor beta chains listed below, sequenced in a study of blood T cell repertoires in COVID-19. Method: immunoSEQ multiplex PCR; TCRdb's copy keeps in-frame clones and lacks some. The table lists 250,000 or so clones, more than 75% of them singletons. Material: peripheral blood. These receptors all come from a woman in her 40s who had recovered from COVID-19.

The V gene is TRBV6-5, the J gene TRBJ1-2, with D possibly being TRBD1 (6 bases). Germline CDR1 is MNHEY and CDR2 is SVGAGI. The V gene lost 6 bases and the J gene lost 2 bases, with 13 bases spanning the gap. The CDR3 has 14 amino acids. CDR3 DNA: TGTGCCAGCAGACGCCCGACAGGAAACTATGGCTACACCTTC. It encodes CASRRPTGNYGYTF.

This chain links TRBV5-1 with TRBJ2-7; TRBD2 is a possible D gene (5 bases). The CDR3 length is 14 residues. Between the trimmed V and J ends, which lost 2 bases and 4 bases, there was a span of 13 bases. Germline assignment: CDR1 SGHRS and CDR2 YFSETQ. CDR3 in amino acids: CASSFRSSWYEQYF. The CDR3, as DNA: TGCGCCAGCAGCTTCCGGTCTAGCTGGTACGAGCAGTACTTC.

The chain has TRBV10-3 and TRBJ1-4; no reliable D call. The length of the CDR3 is 15 residues. Per the germline V gene, CDR1 is ENHRY and CDR2 is SYGVKD. Trimming took 6 bases from V and 8 from J, leaving 19 bases between them. The CDR3 loop reads CAISPGRGSGEKLFF. CDR3 coding DNA: TGTGCCATCAGCCCCGGGCGGGGATCGGGGGAAAAACTGTTTTTT.

The V and J genes are TRBV18 and TRBJ1-4; maybe TRBD1 (6 bases). Germline V gives CDR1 KGHSH, CDR2 LQKENI. V gave up 6 bases and J gave up 8 bases, with 13 bases separating them. The CDR3 is 13 residues long. DNA for the CDR3: TGTGCCAGCTCCCTGCGACAGGACGAAAAACTGTTTTTT. Its protein product is CASSLRQDEKLFF.

The CDR3 here is CASSPRSGNTGELFF. The CDR3 coding sequence is TGTGCCAGCAGCCCGAGGAGCGGGAACACCGGGGAGCTGTTTTTT. The rearrangement uses TRBV14 and TRBJ2-2; perhaps TRBD2 as D (5 bases). Germline CDR1 reads SGHDN; CDR2 reads FVKESK. Trimming removed 4 bases at V and 1 base at J, with 10 bases between. CDR3 length equals 15 residues.

The gene calls are TRBV5-1 and TRBJ1-1; 8 bases are shared with TRBD1. The germline V gene has CDR1 SGHRS and CDR2 YFSETQ. CDR3 length: 16 amino acids. The J segment lost 1 base and the V segment lost 5 bases, leaving 10 bases of the junction unmatched. The CDR3 DNA sequence: TGCGCCAGCAGACCCGACAGGGGCCTCACGAACACTGAAGCTTTCTTT. As protein: CASRPDRGLTNTEAFF. Complete variable domain (other parts from reference TRBV5-1 and TRBJ1-1): KAGVTQTPRYLIKTRGQQVTLSCSPISGHRSVSWYQQTPGQGLQFLFEYFSETQRNKGNFPGRFSGRQFSNSRSEMNVSTLELGDSALYLCASRPDRGLTNTEAFFGQGTRLTVV.

The CDR3 coding sequence is TGTGCCAGCAGCCCCCGCGGCAGGGAGAACACTGAAGCTTTCTTT. Translating gives CASSPRGRENTEAFF. The genes are TRBV7-9 and TRBJ1-1; D may be TRBD1 (5 bases). V was trimmed by 5 bases and J by 1 base, leaving 14 bases between them. CDR1 is SEHNR and CDR2 is FQNEAQ in the germline V gene (reference sequence). This CDR3 is built from 15 residues.

The genes are TRBV7-6 and TRBJ1-3, with D possibly being TRBD1 (6 bases). Trimming took off 4 bases at V and 8 bases at J, with 18 bases between the two ends. The CDR3 length is 15 residues. Germline lookup yields CDR1 SGHVS and CDR2 FNYEAQ. CDR3 sequence: CASSSRTDPGDTIYF. As DNA, the CDR3 is TGTGCCAGCAGCTCCCGGACAGATCCCGGGGACACCATATATTTT.

The chain combines TRBV5-4 with TRBJ2-5; 13 bases match TRBD2. This CDR3 region has 14 residues. Germline V gene sequence: CDR1 SGHNT, CDR2 YYREEE (reference sequence). V shed 4 bases, J shed 12 bases, and the junction held 9 bases outside the gene matches. This chain's CDR3 is CASSLGLAGPREYF. CDR3 nucleotides: TGTGCCAGCAGCCTGGGACTAGCGGGGCCCCGGGAGTACTTC.

The chain uses TRBV7-2 and TRBJ2-5; D is possibly TRBD1 (5 bases). The germline V and J ends were trimmed by 1 base and 7 bases, with 13 bases remaining between them. Germline CDR1 SGHTA, CDR2 FQGNSA. CDR3 length: 14 amino acids. The CDR3 region has the DNA TGTGCCAGCAGCTTAGGGCCAGGGCTAGGGACCCAGTACTTC. As protein: CASSLGPGLGTQYF.